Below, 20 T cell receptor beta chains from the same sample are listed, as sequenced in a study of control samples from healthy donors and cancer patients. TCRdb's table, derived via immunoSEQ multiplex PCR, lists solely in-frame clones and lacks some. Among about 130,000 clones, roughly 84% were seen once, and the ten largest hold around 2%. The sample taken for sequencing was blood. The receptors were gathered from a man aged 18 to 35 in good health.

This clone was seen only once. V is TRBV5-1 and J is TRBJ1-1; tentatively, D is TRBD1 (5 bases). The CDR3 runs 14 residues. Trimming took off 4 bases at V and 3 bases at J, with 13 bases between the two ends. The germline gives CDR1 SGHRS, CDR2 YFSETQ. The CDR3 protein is CASSAQGLDTEAFF. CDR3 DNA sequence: TGCGCCAGCAGCGCCCAGGGCTTGGACACTGAAGCTTTCTTT.

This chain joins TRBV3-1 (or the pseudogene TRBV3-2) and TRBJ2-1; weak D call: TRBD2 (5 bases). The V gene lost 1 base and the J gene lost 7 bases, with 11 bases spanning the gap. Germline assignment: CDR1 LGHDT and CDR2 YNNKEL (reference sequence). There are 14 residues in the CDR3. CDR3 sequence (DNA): TGTGCCAGCAGCCAAGTTTCGGGAATTAATGAGCAGTTCTTC. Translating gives CASSQVSGINEQFF.

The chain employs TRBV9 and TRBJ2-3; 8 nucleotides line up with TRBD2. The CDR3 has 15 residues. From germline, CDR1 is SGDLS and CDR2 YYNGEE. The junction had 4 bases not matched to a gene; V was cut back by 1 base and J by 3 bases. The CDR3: CASSVFTSGTDTQYF. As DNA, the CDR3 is TGTGCCAGCAGCGTATTTACTAGCGGTACAGATACGCAGTATTTT.

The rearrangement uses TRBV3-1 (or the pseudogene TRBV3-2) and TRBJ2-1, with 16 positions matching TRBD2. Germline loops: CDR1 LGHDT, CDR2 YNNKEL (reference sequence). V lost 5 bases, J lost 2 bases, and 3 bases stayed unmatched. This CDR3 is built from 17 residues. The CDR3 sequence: CASSAGTSGRAYNEQFF. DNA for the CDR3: TGTGCCAGCAGCGCGGGGACTAGCGGGAGGGCCTACAATGAGCAGTTCTTC.

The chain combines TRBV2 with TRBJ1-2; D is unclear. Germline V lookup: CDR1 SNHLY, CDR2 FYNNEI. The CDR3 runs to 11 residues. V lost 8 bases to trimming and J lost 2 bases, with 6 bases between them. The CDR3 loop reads CASRENYGYTF. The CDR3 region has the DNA TGTGCCAGCCGGGAAAACTATGGCTACACCTTC.

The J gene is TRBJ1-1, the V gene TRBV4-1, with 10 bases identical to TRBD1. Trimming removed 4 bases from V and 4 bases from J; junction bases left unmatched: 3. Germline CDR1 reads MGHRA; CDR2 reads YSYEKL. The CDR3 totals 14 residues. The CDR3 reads CASSPGTGATEAFF. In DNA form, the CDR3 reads TGCGCCAGCAGCCCCGGGACAGGGGCCACTGAAGCTTTCTTT.

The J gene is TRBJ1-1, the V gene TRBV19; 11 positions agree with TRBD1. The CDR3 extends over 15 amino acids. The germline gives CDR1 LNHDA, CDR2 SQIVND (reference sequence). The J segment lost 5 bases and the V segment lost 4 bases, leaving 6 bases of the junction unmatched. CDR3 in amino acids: CASSRKGQGETEAFF. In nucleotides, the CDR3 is TGTGCCAGTAGTAGGAAGGGACAGGGGGAAACTGAAGCTTTCTTT.

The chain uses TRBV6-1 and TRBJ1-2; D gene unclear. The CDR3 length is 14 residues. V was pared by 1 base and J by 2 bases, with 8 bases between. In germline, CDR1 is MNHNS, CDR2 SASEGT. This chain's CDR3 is CASSEGGGNYGYTF. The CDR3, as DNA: TGTGCCAGCAGTGAAGGGGGAGGGAACTATGGCTACACCTTC.

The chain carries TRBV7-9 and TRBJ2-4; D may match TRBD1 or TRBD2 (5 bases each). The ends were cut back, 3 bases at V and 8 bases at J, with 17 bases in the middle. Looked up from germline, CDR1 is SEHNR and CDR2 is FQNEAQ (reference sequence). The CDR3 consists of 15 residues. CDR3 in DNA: TGTGCCAGCAGCTTTTATGAGGGAGCCAGGGACATTCAGTACTTC. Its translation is CASSFYEGARDIQYF.

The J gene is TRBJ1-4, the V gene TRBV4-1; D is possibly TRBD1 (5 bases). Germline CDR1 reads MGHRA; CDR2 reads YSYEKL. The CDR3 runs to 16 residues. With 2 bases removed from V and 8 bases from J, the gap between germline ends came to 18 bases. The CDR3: CASSQIGGGREEKLFF. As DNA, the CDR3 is TGCGCCAGCAGCCAAATTGGGGGGGGACGGGAGGAAAAACTGTTTTTT.

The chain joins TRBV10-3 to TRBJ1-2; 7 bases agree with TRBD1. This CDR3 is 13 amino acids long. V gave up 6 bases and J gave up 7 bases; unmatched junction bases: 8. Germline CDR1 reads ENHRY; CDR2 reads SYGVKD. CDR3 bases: TGTGCCATCAGCCCGACAGGGCTGAGTGGCTACACCTTC. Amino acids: CAISPTGLSGYTF.

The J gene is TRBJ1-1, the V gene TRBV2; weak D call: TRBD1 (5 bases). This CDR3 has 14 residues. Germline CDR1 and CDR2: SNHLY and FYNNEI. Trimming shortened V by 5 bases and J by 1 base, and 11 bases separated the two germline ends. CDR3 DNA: TGTGCCAGCAGTCGCAGGGTGGCGAACACTGAAGCTTTCTTT. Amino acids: CASSRRVANTEAFF.

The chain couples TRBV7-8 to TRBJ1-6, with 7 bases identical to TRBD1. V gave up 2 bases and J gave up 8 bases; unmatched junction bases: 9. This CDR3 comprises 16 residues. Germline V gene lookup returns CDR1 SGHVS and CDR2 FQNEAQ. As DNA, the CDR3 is TGTGCCAGCAGCTTACCAGGGGGGGGCAGAGATTCACCCCTCCACTTT. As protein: CASSLPGGGRDSPLHF.

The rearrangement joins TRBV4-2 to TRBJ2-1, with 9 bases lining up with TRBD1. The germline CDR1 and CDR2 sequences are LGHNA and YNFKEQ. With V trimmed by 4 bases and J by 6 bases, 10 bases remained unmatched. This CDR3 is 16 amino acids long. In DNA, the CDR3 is TGTGCCAGCAGCCCCCCCGAGACAGGGGGAGGCAATGAGCAGTTCTTC. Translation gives CASSPPETGGGNEQFF.

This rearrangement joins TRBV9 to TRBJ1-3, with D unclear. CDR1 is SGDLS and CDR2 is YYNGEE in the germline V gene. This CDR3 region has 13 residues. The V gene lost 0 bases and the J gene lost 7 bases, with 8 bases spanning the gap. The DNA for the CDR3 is TGTGCCAGCAGCGTAGCCGGGGAGAACACCATATATTTT. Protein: CASSVAGENTIYF.

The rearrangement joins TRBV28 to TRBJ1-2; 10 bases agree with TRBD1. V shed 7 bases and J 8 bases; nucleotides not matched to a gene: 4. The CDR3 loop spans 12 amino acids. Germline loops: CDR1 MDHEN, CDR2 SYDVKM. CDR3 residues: CASTGTGEGYTF. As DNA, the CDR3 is TGTGCCAGCACCGGGACAGGGGAAGGCTACACCTTC.

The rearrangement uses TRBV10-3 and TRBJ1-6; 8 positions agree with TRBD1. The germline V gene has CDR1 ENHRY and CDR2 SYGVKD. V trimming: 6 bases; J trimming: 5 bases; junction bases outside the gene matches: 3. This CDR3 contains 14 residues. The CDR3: CAISGTGDNSPLHF. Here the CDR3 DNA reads TGTGCCATCAGCGGGACAGGAGATAATTCACCCCTCCACTTT.

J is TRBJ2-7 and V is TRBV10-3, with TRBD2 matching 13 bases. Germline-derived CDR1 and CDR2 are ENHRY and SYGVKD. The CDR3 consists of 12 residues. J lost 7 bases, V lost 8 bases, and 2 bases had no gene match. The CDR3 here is CAIGLAGVEQYF. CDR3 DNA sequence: TGTGCCATCGGACTAGCGGGAGTTGAGCAGTACTTC.

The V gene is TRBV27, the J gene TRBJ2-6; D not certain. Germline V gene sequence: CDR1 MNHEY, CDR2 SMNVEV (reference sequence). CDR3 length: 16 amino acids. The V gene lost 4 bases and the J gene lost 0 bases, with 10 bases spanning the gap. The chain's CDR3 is CASSYGFNSGANVLTF. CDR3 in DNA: TGTGCCAGCAGTTACGGGTTTAACTCTGGGGCCAACGTCCTGACTTTC.

The CDR3 DNA reads as TGTGCCACCAGCAGAGGTAGCGGGATAGACCCCACAGATACGCAGTATTTT. This codes for CATSRGSGIDPTDTQYF. The rearrangement joins TRBV15 to TRBJ2-3, with TRBD2 matching over 8 bases. The CDR3 contains 17 residues. In germline, CDR1 is LNHNV, CDR2 YYDKDF (reference sequence). V lost 1 base to trimming and J lost 2 bases; unmatched junction nucleotides: 8.